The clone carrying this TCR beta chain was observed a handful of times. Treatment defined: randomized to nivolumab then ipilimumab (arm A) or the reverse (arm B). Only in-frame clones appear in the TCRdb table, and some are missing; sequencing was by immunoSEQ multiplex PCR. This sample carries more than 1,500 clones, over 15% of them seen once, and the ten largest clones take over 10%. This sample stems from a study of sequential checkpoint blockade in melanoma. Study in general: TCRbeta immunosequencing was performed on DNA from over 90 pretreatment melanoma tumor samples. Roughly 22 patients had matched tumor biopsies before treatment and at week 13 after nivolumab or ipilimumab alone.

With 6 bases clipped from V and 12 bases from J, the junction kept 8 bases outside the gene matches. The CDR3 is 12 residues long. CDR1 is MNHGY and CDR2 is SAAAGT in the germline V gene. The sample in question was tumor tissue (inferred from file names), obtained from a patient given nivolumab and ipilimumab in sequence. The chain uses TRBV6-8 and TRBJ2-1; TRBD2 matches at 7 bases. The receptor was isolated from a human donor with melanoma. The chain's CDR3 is CASRPRGVWQFF. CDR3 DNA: TGTGCCAGCAGGCCCCGGGGGGTTTGGCAGTTCTTC.